The 29 T cell receptor beta chains presented below share a single source sample, sequenced in a study of shared clonotypes between healthy human individuals (TCRdb year 2020). Libraries were built with the immunoSEQ multiplex PCR assay. The source is immuneACCESS, and TCRdb retained only in-frame sequences with V and J called. Part of the clones is not carried over; for the studies checked, unresolved V genes explain less than half of this, and the remainder is unexplained. This sample has 1.6 million or so clones in its table, and roughly 96% of those were observed once. The ten largest make up 1% to 1.5% of the sample. The sample consisted of naive CD4+ T cells sorted from blood. The cell subset or site label of this sample denotes: CD45RA+ positively selected. These receptors were taken from a man younger than 45 in good health.

The chain combines TRBV5-8 with TRBJ2-7; 12 bases line up with TRBD2. The germline gives CDR1 SGHTS, CDR2 YDEGEE. The V gene end was trimmed by 1 base and the J gene end by 6 bases; junction bases not matched to a gene: 17. The CDR3 is 19 residues long. The DNA for the CDR3 is TGTGCCAGCAGCTTGACCAGGGCTAGCGGGAGGGCCGGAGTAGGCGAGCAGTACTTC. It encodes CASSLTRASGRAGVGEQYF.

The V call is TRBV5-5, the J call TRBJ2-6, with D possibly matching TRBD1 (6 bases). Trimming stripped 4 bases from V and 2 bases from J, with 16 bases between. The length of the CDR3 is 17 residues. The germline CDR1 and CDR2 sequences are SGHKS and YYEKEE (reference sequence). The DNA of the CDR3 is TGTGCCAGCAGCCCTAACCCAAACAGGGCTGGGGCCAACGTCCTGACTTTC. It specifies CASSPNPNRAGANVLTF.

V gene TRBV7-6 combines with J gene TRBJ1-5, with 7 nucleotides matching TRBD1. The CDR3 totals 16 residues. Trimming at V came to 1 base and at J to 3 bases, leaving 6 bases not matched to a gene. Germline CDR1 and CDR2: SGHVS and FNYEAQ. CDR3 DNA: TGTGCCAGCAGCTTAGTCCCGGGACAGATCAATCAGCCCCAGCATTTT. Protein sequence: CASSLVPGQINQPQHF.

This clone was seen only once. The chain recombines TRBV6-1 with TRBJ2-5; the match to TRBD2 covers 12 bases. The CDR3 consists of 15 residues. Germline assignment: CDR1 MNHNS and CDR2 SASEGT. J lost 2 bases, V lost 6 bases, and 4 bases had no gene match. Here the CDR3 reads CASSLLAGGQETQYF. Here the CDR3 DNA reads TGTGCCAGCAGCTTACTAGCGGGAGGTCAAGAGACCCAGTACTTC.

CDR3 sequence: CASRQTATNEKLFF. CDR3 sequence (DNA): TGTGCCAGTAGACAGACAGCAACTAATGAAAAACTGTTTTTT. The chain is built from TRBV19 and TRBJ1-4; a weak D match, TRBD1 (5 bases). The CDR3 length is 14 residues. Germline lookup yields CDR1 LNHDA and CDR2 SQIVND (reference sequence). V was trimmed by 6 bases and J by 0 bases, leaving 8 bases between them.

This chain uses TRBV5-1 with TRBJ1-2; TRBD1 aligns across 11 bases. This CDR3 region has 15 residues. V lost 3 bases, J lost 6 bases, and 7 bases stayed unmatched. Germline assignment: CDR1 SGHRS and CDR2 YFSETQ. In nucleotides, the CDR3 is TGCGCCAGCAGCTACTCCGGGACAGGGGGTAATGGCTACACCTTC. Translated: CASSYSGTGGNGYTF.

The DNA of the CDR3 is TGCGCCAGCAGCCAAGATCTGGGGTCGGGAAGCTCTGGAAACACCATATATTTT. Its translation is CASSQDLGSGSSGNTIYF. The gene calls are TRBV4-1 and TRBJ1-3; D is uncertain. This CDR3 has 18 amino acids. Germline-derived CDR1 and CDR2 are MGHRA and YSYEKL. V lost 0 bases and J lost 0, with 15 bases in between.

V usage is TRBV7-9 and J usage is TRBJ1-2; no firm D call. The CDR3 is 15 amino acids. Germline V gene lookup returns CDR1 SEHNR and CDR2 FQNEAQ (reference sequence). V was cut by 0 bases and J by 8 bases, with 16 bases left in between. CDR3 DNA sequence: TGTGCCAGCAGCTTAGCGGGCCCCATTGGGGAGGGCTACACCTTC. This encodes CASSLAGPIGEGYTF.

The sample holds one count of this clone. In the same sample, other DNA sequences code for this CDR3. The CDR3 DNA reads TGTGCCAGCAGTGAGCGAGCGGGACCCTACAATGAGCAGTTCTTC. This translates into CASSERAGPYNEQFF. The chain combines TRBV6-1 with TRBJ2-1, with TRBD2 identical over 7 bases. After removal of 3 bases from V and 2 bases from J, the junction contained 4 bases not matched to a gene. This CDR3 spans 15 amino acids. The germline gives CDR1 MNHNS, CDR2 SASEGT.

This chain links TRBV28 with TRBJ1-5; 9 bases are a match to TRBD1. This CDR3 spans 16 amino acids. Germline loops: CDR1 MDHEN, CDR2 SYDVKM. With V trimmed by 6 bases and J by 9 bases, 15 bases remained unmatched. The CDR3 DNA sequence: TGTGCCAGCAGCCGAGGACAGGGGACCCTGGGTGGGCCCCAGCATTTT. It translates to CASSRGQGTLGGPQHF.

The V call is TRBV5-5, the J call TRBJ1-2; maybe TRBD1 (6 bases). The V gene's germline CDR1 is SGHKS and CDR2 YYEKEE (reference sequence). Trimming shortened V by 1 base and J by 1 base, and 20 bases separated the two germline ends. The length of the CDR3 is 18 residues. CDR3 nucleotides: TGTGCCAGCAGCTTGACCGGGGGCACCGGCGCCCTTAACTATGGCTACACCTTC. Translating it yields CASSLTGGTGALNYGYTF.

This chain links TRBV4-1 with TRBJ1-1; 9 bases map to TRBD1. The CDR3 loop spans 20 amino acids. CDR1 and CDR2 from the germline V gene are MGHRA and YSYEKL. J lost 0 bases, V lost 1 base, and 15 bases had no gene match. CDR3 sequence: CASSQVSYTGQGFMNTEAFF. In DNA, the CDR3 is TGCGCCAGCAGCCAAGTATCCTATACTGGACAGGGGTTTATGAACACTGAAGCTTTCTTT.

J is TRBJ2-1 and V is TRBV9; 11 nucleotides line up with TRBD2. This CDR3 has 17 amino acids. J was trimmed by 2 bases and V by 4 bases; bases with no gene match: 8. Germline V lookup: CDR1 SGDLS, CDR2 YYNGEE. The CDR3 spells CASSTTLAGDTYNEQFF. Written as DNA, the CDR3 is TGTGCCAGCAGCACGACACTAGCGGGAGACACCTACAATGAGCAGTTCTTC.

This clone was observed a few times. V usage is TRBV2 and J usage is TRBJ2-7; TRBD2 matches 11 bases. This CDR3 region has 19 residues. Germline assignment: CDR1 SNHLY and CDR2 FYNNEI. V lost 7 bases and J lost 0; bases outside the gene matches: 17. The CDR3 protein is CASIPGGIAGGLSSYEQYF. CDR3 sequence (DNA): TGTGCCAGCATTCCGGGGGGGATAGCGGGAGGGCTGAGCTCCTACGAGCAGTACTTC.

The chain has TRBV2 and TRBJ1-2; D is perhaps TRBD1 (5 bases). The germline V gene has CDR1 SNHLY and CDR2 FYNNEI. V was clipped by 6 bases and J by 2 bases, with 10 bases between them. The CDR3 is 13 residues long. The CDR3 region is CASRGLSNYGYTF. For the CDR3, the DNA is TGTGCCAGCAGGGGGCTTTCGAACTATGGCTACACCTTC.

The chain joins TRBV7-9 to TRBJ2-5; 12 bases fit TRBD1. This CDR3 spans 16 amino acids. V was pared by 5 bases and J by 1 base, with 5 bases of the junction left unmatched. CDR1 and CDR2 from the germline V gene are SEHNR and FQNEAQ (reference sequence). This CDR3 is CASSQGDRGLQETQYF. CDR3 in DNA: TGTGCCAGCAGCCAAGGGGACAGGGGGCTCCAAGAGACCCAGTACTTC. Full variable domain (missing parts from reference TRBV7-9 and TRBJ2-5): DTGVSQNPRHKITKRGQNVTFRCDPISEHNRLYWYRQTLGQGPEFLTYFQNEAQLEKSRLLSDRFSAERPKGSFSTLEIQRTEQGDSAMYLCASSQGDRGLQETQYFGPGTRLLVL.

The chain joins TRBV19 to TRBJ2-1; tentatively, D is TRBD2 (6 bases). In germline, CDR1 is LNHDA, CDR2 SQIVND (reference sequence). V was clipped by 2 bases and J by 4 bases, with 15 bases between them. This CDR3 spans 16 amino acids. CDR3 amino acids: CASSISSAGTYNEQFF. The CDR3, as DNA: TGTGCCAGTAGTATATCCTCCGCGGGAACTTACAATGAGCAGTTCTTC.

The gene calls are TRBV5-1 and TRBJ2-3; D may be TRBD2 (5 bases). Trimming left V 4 bases short and J 1 base short, with 13 bases between. The germline V gene encodes CDR1 SGHRS and CDR2 YFSETQ. The CDR3 consists of 15 residues. The CDR3: CASSRPGWGTDTQYF. In DNA form, the CDR3 reads TGCGCCAGCAGCCGTCCGGGGTGGGGCACAGATACGCAGTATTTT.

This chain connects TRBV9 to TRBJ2-5; D call uncertain. This CDR3 spans 13 amino acids. Trimming removed 4 bases at V and 3 bases at J, with 10 bases between. In germline, CDR1 is SGDLS, CDR2 YYNGEE. The chain's CDR3 is CASSTQSKETQYF. The CDR3 DNA is TGTGCCAGCAGCACCCAATCCAAAGAGACCCAGTACTTC.

The V call is TRBV19, the J call TRBJ1-5, with 9 bases matching TRBD1. Trimming removed 6 bases from V and 4 bases from J; junction bases left unmatched: 10. The CDR3 is 16 residues long. Germline V lookup: CDR1 LNHDA, CDR2 SQIVND (reference sequence). For the CDR3, the DNA is TGTGCCAGTAGGGCCTCCGGGACAGGGAGAAATCAGCCCCAGCATTTT. The encoded protein is CASRASGTGRNQPQHF.

This clone has a single count. The chain couples TRBV28 to TRBJ1-5; D is unclear. Germline assignment: CDR1 MDHEN and CDR2 SYDVKM. CDR3 length equals 16 residues. The V end lost 3 bases, the J end lost 5 bases, and 17 bases lay between the germline ends. The DNA for the CDR3 is TGTGCCAGCAGTTTGTTTTTGAATAAGTTCGATCAGCCCCAGCATTTT. This gives the protein CASSLFLNKFDQPQHF.

The chain is built from TRBV15 and TRBJ2-3; TRBD1 or TRBD2 may be the D gene (5 bases each). V was trimmed by 1 base and J by 1 base, leaving 15 bases between them. The germline CDR1 and CDR2 sequences are LNHNV and YYDKDF (reference sequence). The CDR3 loop spans 17 amino acids. DNA for the CDR3: TGTGCCACCAGCAGAGCTTGGGGGTCTGTGGGCACAGATACGCAGTATTTT. As protein: CATSRAWGSVGTDTQYF.

This sequence joins TRBV19 and TRBJ1-2, with D uncertain. The V gene's germline CDR1 is LNHDA and CDR2 SQIVND (reference sequence). Trimming removed 6 bases at V and 4 bases at J, with 12 bases between. The CDR3 loop spans 13 amino acids. Here the CDR3 reads CASRRQDFYGYTF. The CDR3 coding sequence is TGTGCCAGTAGGCGCCAGGATTTCTATGGCTACACCTTC.

The CDR3 region has the DNA TGTGCCAGCATCCCGGGACACATAAGCAATCAGCCCCAGCATTTT. This encodes CASIPGHISNQPQHF. The V call is TRBV28, the J call TRBJ1-5; D is possibly TRBD1 (6 bases). This CDR3 region has 15 residues. Trimming shortened V by 7 bases and J by 1 base, and 14 bases separated the two germline ends. Germline assignment: CDR1 MDHEN and CDR2 SYDVKM.

The V gene is TRBV18, the J gene TRBJ2-5; 9 nucleotides line up with TRBD1. Germline CDR1 KGHSH, CDR2 LQKENI. The ends lost 1 base at V and 3 bases at J; junction bases unmatched: 6. The CDR3 is 16 amino acids. The CDR3 loop reads CASSPLPGQGKETQYF. As DNA, the CDR3 is TGTGCCAGCTCACCACTACCGGGACAGGGAAAAGAGACCCAGTACTTC. Drawing the rest from reference TRBV18 and TRBJ2-5, the complete variable domain is NAGVMQNPRHLVRRRGQEARLRCSPMKGHSHVYWYRQLPEEGLKFMVYLQKENIIDESGMPKERFSAEFPKEGPSILRIQQVVRGDSAAYFCASSPLPGQGKETQYFGPGTRLLVL.

This chain links TRBV7-2 with TRBJ2-1, with 8 bases matching TRBD2. V shed 5 bases, J shed 1 base, and the junction held 4 bases outside the gene matches. CDR3 size: 15 residues. In germline, CDR1 is SGHTA, CDR2 FQGNSA. CDR3 DNA: TGTGCCAGCAGCATCACTAGCGGTTCCTACAATGAGCAGTTCTTC. Amino acid sequence: CASSITSGSYNEQFF.

V gene TRBV10-3 combines with J gene TRBJ1-2; tentatively, D is TRBD1 (6 bases). Looked up from germline, CDR1 is ENHRY and CDR2 is SYGVKD. Trimming removed 2 bases at V and 8 bases at J, with 12 bases between. This CDR3 comprises 13 residues. The CDR3 loop is CAISEAGGGGYTF. CDR3 coding DNA: TGTGCCATCAGTGAGGCTGGGGGCGGAGGCTACACCTTC.

This rearrangement joins TRBV6-1 to TRBJ1-1; D uncertain. Germline values: CDR1 MNHNS, CDR2 SASEGT. The CDR3 has 14 amino acids. V was pared by 6 bases and J by 2 bases, with 13 bases between. Here the CDR3 reads CASRGVLGNTEAFF. The CDR3 DNA follows: TGTGCCAGCAGGGGAGTTCTGGGCAACACTGAAGCTTTCTTT.

The CDR3 region is CASSVGTSGRALLDNEQFF. DNA of the CDR3: TGCGCCAGCAGTGTAGGGACTAGCGGGAGGGCCCTATTGGACAATGAGCAGTTCTTC. The V call is TRBV10-1, the J call TRBJ2-1; 16 nucleotides align to TRBD2. Germline loops: CDR1 WNHNN, CDR2 SYGVQD (reference sequence). This CDR3 is built from 19 residues. V shed 4 bases, J shed 5 bases, and the junction held 11 bases outside the gene matches.